Listed below are T cell receptor beta chains from one sample, sequenced in a study of T cells expressing NK-cell markers. TCRdb reprocessed the 5' RACE reads and keeps a single row for each CDR3 protein, giving no DNA. Recorded for this sample: some 500,000 distinct CDR3 sequences. The sequencing input was blood T cells: a sorted CD56 or NKG2C T cell subset, CD4+ or CD8+ T cells, or bulk PBMC T cells (not recorded which). The receptors come from a woman between 45 and 65 years old in good health. The CDR3 runs from the conserved cysteine through the conserved F or W. The order of the fields is J gene, V gene, CDR3 protein.

J: TRBJ2-1
V: TRBV7-9
CDR3: CASSSWTSDPQFF

J: TRBJ2-1
V: TRBV27
CDR3: CASSRRTLGRVNEQFF

J: TRBJ2-1
V: TRBV11-2
CDR3: CASSLGTSGGFF

J: TRBJ2-5
V: TRBV6-2/TRBV6-3
CDR3: CASSTGADQETQYF

J: TRBJ1-2
V: TRBV20-1
CDR3: CSAQGDWSYTF

J: TRBJ2-1
V: TRBV12-3/TRBV12-4
CDR3: CASSRLRNEQFF

J: TRBJ2-7
V: TRBV7-2
CDR3: CASSSQAGGTYEQYF

J: TRBJ2-3
V: TRBV28
CDR3: CASSEGSADTQYF

J: TRBJ2-5
V: TRBV5-1
CDR3: CASMLGGWYQETQYF

J: TRBJ2-7
V: TRBV3-1
CDR3: CASSQAPGPILEQYF

J: TRBJ2-2
V: TRBV5-1
CDR3: CASSLGSQPNTGELFF

J: TRBJ1-1
V: TRBV5-1
CDR3: CASMGINTEAFF

J: TRBJ1-1
V: TRBV25-1
CDR3: CASRERQGSTEAFF

J: TRBJ2-2
V: TRBV11-2
CDR3: CASSSSPWAGELFF

J: TRBJ2-7
V: TRBV25-1
CDR3: CASSQGGTGVSEQYF

J: TRBJ2-3
V: TRBV4-1
CDR3: CASAPQREFADTQYF

J: TRBJ2-1
V: TRBV3-1
CDR3: CASSRGPPSYNEQFF

J: TRBJ2-7
V: TRBV7-9
CDR3: CASSLARDRTYEQYF

J: TRBJ1-2
V: TRBV11-2
CDR3: CASSLTVVGYTF

J: TRBJ1-1
V: TRBV9
CDR3: CASSVGQGAGVAEAFF

J: TRBJ2-7
V: TRBV7-9
CDR3: CAGGKTDYYEQYF

J: TRBJ2-3
V: TRBV9
CDR3: CASSVFGQTWTDTQYF

J: TRBJ1-1
V: TRBV10-2
CDR3: CASNQVGSNTEAFF

J: TRBJ2-2
V: TRBV7-8
CDR3: CASSQTPTATGELFF

J: TRBJ2-1
V: TRBV24-1
CDR3: CATSDPRGNLNEQFF

J: TRBJ1-2
V: TRBV15
CDR3: CATSRDGRYTF

J: TRBJ1-1
V: TRBV20-1
CDR3: CSARTGGRTEAFF

J: TRBJ2-2
V: TRBV6-5
CDR3: CASSYSPAVNTGELFF

J: TRBJ2-3
V: TRBV24-1
CDR3: CATSDPTPYTDTQYF

J: TRBJ2-1
V: TRBV24-1
CDR3: CATSTPLGTGAGNEQFF

J: TRBJ1-5
V: TRBV11-2
CDR3: CASSLGAANQPQHF

J: TRBJ2-7
V: TRBV29-1
CDR3: CSVEGEALAQYF

J: TRBJ2-7
V: TRBV5-1
CDR3: CASSLGGPRGQYF

J: TRBJ1-2
V: TRBV29-1
CDR3: CSAGTGSNYGYTF

J: TRBJ2-6
V: TRBV7-8
CDR3: CASSSTRVGGANVLTF

J: TRBJ2-1
V: TRBV5-1
CDR3: CASSLSLAGSNEQFF

J: TRBJ2-2
V: TRBV7-2
CDR3: CASSLRVTTGAGELFF

J: TRBJ2-1
V: TRBV10-3
CDR3: CAISHPAASFTNEQFF

J: TRBJ2-3
V: TRBV7-7
CDR3: CASSQTVKDTQYF

J: TRBJ2-1
V: TRBV5-1
CDR3: CASSLAPSIQGANGEQFF

J: TRBJ1-1
V: TRBV7-9
CDR3: CASSQPPGNTEAFF

J: TRBJ1-6
V: TRBV7-9
CDR3: CASSFRRSPLHF

J: TRBJ1-2
V: TRBV5-1
CDR3: CASSSGQGGYGYTF